This T cell receptor beta chain was recorded in a study of cytomegalovirus exposure and HLA in healthy donors. There are 14 residues in the CDR3. The germline gives CDR1 MDHEN, CDR2 SYDVKM. The ends lost 8 bases at V and 7 bases at J; junction bases unmatched: 10. The table lists this clone with a count of one. The PCR contained 60 Vbeta and 13 Jbeta primers. TCRdb's table, derived via immunoSEQ multiplex PCR, lists solely in-frame clones and lacks some. The table has approximately 150,000 clones, approximately 71% seen once. The chain has TRBV28 and TRBJ2-3; 9 bases line up with TRBD2. Sequenced material: PBMCs. The origin of this receptor is a woman aged 55-75 years in good health and CMV-seronegative. The CDR3: CASDRLAEANTQYF. The CDR3 nucleotides read TGTGCCAGCGATCGACTAGCGGAGGCCAATACGCAGTATTTT.